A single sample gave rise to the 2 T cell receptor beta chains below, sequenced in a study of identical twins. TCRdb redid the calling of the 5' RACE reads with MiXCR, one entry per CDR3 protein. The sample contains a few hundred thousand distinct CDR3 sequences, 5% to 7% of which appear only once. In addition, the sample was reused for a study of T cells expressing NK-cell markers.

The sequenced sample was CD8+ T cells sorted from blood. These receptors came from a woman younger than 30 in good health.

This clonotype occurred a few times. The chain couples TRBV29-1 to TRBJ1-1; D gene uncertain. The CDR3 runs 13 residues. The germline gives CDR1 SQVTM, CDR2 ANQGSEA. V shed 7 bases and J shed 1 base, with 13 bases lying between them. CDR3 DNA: TGCAGCGCGTATCAGAGTTCGAACACTGAAGCTTTCTTT. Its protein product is CSAYQSSNTEAFF.

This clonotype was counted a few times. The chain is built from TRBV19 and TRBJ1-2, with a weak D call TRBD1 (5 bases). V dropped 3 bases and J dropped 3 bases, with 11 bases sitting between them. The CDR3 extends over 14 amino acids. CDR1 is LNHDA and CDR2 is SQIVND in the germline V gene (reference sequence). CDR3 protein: CASSIRLGDYGYTF. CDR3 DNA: TGTGCCAGTAGTATTCGTCTGGGGGACTATGGCTACACCTTC. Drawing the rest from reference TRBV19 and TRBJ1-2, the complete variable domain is DGGITQSPKYLFRKEGQNVTLSCEQNLNHDAMYWYRQDPGQGLRLIYYSQIVNDFQKGDIAEGYSVSREKKESFPLTVTSAQKNPTAFYLCASSIRLGDYGYTFGSGTRLTVV.